The text below deals with one TCR beta chain. This entry comes from a study of blood T cell repertoires in COVID-19. On the study more broadly: The United States, Italy and Spain provided the acute and convalescent COVID-19 samples.

Ages ranged from roughly 18 to 100 years, with residence in 24 US areas. Clinical history as reported by participants underpinned cohort assignment. Participants in the exposed group had met a COVID-19 case in the 2 weeks before joining the study. CDR3 length: 14 amino acids. Germline CDR1 reads SGHVS; CDR2 reads FQNEAQ. V was trimmed by 1 base and J by 2 bases, leaving 8 bases between them. This table comes from immunoSEQ multiplex PCR, and its TCRdb copy is limited to in-frame clones, with some not included. The sample lists 400,000 to 500,000 clones, more than 70% seen once, with 1.4% to 1.5% in the top ten.

Input material: PBMCs or T cells enriched from blood (not recorded which). The chain couples TRBV7-8 to TRBJ1-2; weak D call: TRBD1 (5 bases). This TCR was sampled from a woman between 18 and 29 years old who had been exposed to COVID-19. CDR3 region: CASSLGGNNYGYTF. CDR3 bases: TGTGCCAGCAGCTTAGGGGGCAACAACTATGGCTACACCTTC.